Reported below is one T cell receptor beta chain. The antigen this receptor binds is unknown. No qualities accompany the bases; no much larger clone lies one base away. Library generation was performed with the immunoSEQ multiplex PCR assay. What TCRdb holds here is the immuneACCESS table cut down to in-frame rearrangements. Part of the clones is not present; checked against another copy, under half of the missing clones reflect an unresolved V gene, and the others are unexplained. For this sample there are some 80,000 clones; 90% to 95% appear just once. The ten largest clones add up to approximately 1.4% of the sample. This entry is derived from a study of T cell changes during pregnancy in multiple sclerosis (dated by TCRdb to 2018 to 2020). In terms of the full investigation: Changes in the T cell repertoire over the course of pregnancy were examined in this study in women with multiple sclerosis.

Germline trimming amounts to 2 bases on V and 5 bases on J, with 3 as the count of junction bases outside the gene matches. The CDR3 sequence holds 13 residues, the cysteine and phenylalanine included. Only CDR3 DNA is held: 39 bases, read in frame from base 1. Reading the germline V gene (reference sequence) gives CDR1 GTSNPN and CDR2 SVGIG. This TCR was recovered from a female donor with multiple sclerosis, enrolled in a pregnancy study. The chain uses TRBV30 and TRBJ2-1; TRBD2 agrees with 7 junctional bases. Material: peripheral blood, obtained before pregnancy. The DNA reads TGTGCCTGGAGTTGGGGGGGAAACAATGAGCAGTTCTTC. Translated, this gives CAWSWGGNNEQFF.